This T cell receptor (beta chain) was sequenced for a study of T cell responses to AZD1222 COVID-19 vaccine. Study-wide findings and caveats: Possibly, clonal diversity was underestimated; donors were largely white British and included more females. Spike-wide vaccine-associated CD4 TCRs dominated at 160-218 and 743-854. Only a handful of AZD1222 recipients were seropositive at baseline.

In the case of this clone: What it recognizes is unknown.

Only in-frame clones appear in the TCRdb table, and some are missing; sequencing was by immunoSEQ multiplex PCR. The profile covers some 130,000 clones, with 90% appearing a single time and approximately 1.6% taken by the ten largest. Germline loops: CDR1 LGHNA, CDR2 YNFKEQ. The CDR3 has 16 amino acids. The trim removed 3 bases at V and 2 bases at J, leaving 5 bases unmatched. The chain recombines TRBV4-2 with TRBJ2-7, with 12 bases that match TRBD2. This receptor was taken from an adult in good health. Here the sequenced sample was peripheral blood, taken on day 0 of AZD1222 vaccination. CDR3 bases: TGTGCCAGCAGCCAGGGCGGACTAGCGGGGCCCTACGAGCAGTACTTC. Protein product: CASSQGGLAGPYEQYF.